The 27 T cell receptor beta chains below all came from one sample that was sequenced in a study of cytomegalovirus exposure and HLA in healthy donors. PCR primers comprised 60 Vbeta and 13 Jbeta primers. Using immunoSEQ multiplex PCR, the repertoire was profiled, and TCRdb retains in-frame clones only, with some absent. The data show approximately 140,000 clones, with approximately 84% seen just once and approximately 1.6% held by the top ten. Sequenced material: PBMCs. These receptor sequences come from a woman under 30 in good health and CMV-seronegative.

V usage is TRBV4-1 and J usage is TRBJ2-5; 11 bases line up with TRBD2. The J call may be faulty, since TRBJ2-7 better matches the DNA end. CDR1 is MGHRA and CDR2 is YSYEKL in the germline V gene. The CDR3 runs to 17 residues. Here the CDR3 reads CASSQELAGVIRYEQYF. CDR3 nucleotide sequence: TGCGCCAGCAGCCAAGAACTAGCGGGAGTCATTAGATACGAGCAGTACTTC.

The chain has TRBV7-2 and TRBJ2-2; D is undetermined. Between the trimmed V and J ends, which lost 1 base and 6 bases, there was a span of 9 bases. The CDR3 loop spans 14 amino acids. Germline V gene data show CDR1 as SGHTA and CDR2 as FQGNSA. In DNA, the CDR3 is TGTGCCAGCAGCTTAGTGTTACCGGCCGGGGAGCTGTTTTTT. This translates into CASSLVLPAGELFF.

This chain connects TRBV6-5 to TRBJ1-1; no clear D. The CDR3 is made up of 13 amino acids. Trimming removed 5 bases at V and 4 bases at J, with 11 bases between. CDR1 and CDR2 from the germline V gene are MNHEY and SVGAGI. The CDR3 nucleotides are TGTGCCAGCAGTCGGGGTTCGCGCACTGAAGCTTTCTTT. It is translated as CASSRGSRTEAFF.

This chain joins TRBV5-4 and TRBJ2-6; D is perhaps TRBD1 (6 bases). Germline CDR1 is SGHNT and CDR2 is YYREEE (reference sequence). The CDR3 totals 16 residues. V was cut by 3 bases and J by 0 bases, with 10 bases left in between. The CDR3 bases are TGTGCCAGCAGCTCCTTGGACAGCTCTGGGGCCAACGTCCTGACTTTC. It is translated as CASSSLDSSGANVLTF.

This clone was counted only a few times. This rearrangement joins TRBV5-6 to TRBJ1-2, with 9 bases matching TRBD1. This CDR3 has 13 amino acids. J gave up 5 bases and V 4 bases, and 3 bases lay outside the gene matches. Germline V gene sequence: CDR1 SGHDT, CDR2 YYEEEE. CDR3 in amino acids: CASSRGQGYGYTF. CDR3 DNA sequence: TGTGCCAGCAGCCGGGGACAGGGTTATGGCTACACCTTC.

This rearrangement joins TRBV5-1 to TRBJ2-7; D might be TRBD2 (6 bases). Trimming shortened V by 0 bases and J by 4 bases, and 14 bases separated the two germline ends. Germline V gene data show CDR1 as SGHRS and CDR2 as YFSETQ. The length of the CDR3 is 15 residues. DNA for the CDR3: TGCGCCAGCAGCTTGGGGGGCGGGAAGGGGTACGAGCAGTACTTC. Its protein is CASSLGGGKGYEQYF.

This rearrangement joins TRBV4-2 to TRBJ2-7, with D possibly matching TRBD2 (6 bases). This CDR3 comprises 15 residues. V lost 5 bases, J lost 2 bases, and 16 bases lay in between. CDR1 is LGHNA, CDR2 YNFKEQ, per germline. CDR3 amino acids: CASSNPRDQPYEQYF. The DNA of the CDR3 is TGTGCCAGCAGCAACCCGCGGGACCAACCCTACGAGCAGTACTTC.

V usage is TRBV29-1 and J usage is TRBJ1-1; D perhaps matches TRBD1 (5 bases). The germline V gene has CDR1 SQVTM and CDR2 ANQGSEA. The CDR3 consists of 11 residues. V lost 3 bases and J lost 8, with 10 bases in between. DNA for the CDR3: TGCAGCGTTGAGGGGCCGTCGGAAGCTTTCTTT. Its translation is CSVEGPSEAFF. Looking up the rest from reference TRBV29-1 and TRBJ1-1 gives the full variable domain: SAVISQKPSRDICQRGTSLTIQCQVDSQVTMMFWYRQQPGQSLTLIATANQGSEATYESGFVIDKFPISRPNLTFSTLTVSNMSPEDSSIYLCSVEGPSEAFFGQGTRLTVV.

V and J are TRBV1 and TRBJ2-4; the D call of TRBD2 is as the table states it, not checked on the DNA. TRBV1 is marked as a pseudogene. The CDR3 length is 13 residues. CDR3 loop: CTSITNYKNIQYF. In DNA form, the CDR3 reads TGCACCAGCATTACTAACTACAAAAACATTCAGTACTTC.

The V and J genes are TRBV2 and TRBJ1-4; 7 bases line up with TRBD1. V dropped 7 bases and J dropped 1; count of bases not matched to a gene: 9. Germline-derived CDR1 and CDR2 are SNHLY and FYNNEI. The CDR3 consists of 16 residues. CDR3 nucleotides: TGTGCCAGCAACGACAGGGAGGTAGAAACTAATGAAAAACTGTTTTTT. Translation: CASNDREVETNEKLFF.

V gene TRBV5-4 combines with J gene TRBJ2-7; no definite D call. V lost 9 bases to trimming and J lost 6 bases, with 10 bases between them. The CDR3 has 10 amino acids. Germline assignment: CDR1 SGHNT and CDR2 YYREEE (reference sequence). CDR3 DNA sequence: TGTGCCACCTTAACTCGCGAGCAGTACTTC. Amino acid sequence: CATLTREQYF.

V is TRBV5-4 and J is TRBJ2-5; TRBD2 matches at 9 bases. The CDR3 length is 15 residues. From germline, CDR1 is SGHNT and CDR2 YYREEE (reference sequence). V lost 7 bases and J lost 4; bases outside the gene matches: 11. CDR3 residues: CASYSGSSDGETQYF. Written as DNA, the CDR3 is TGTGCCAGCTATAGCGGGAGTAGTGATGGAGAGACCCAGTACTTC.

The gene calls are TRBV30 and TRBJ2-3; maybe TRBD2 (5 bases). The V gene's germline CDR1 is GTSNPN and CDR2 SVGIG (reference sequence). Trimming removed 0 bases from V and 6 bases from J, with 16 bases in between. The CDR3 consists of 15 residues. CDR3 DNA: TGTGCCTGGAGTGTGGATAGCGATCCGAGGGATACGCAGTATTTT. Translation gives CAWSVDSDPRDTQYF.

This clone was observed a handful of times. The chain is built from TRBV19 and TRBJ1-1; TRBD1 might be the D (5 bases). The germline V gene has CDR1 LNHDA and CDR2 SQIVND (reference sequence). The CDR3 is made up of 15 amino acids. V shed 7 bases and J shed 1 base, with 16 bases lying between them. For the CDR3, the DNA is TGTGCCAGTACCCCGGAGGGACTATGGAACACTGAAGCTTTCTTT. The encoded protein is CASTPEGLWNTEAFF.

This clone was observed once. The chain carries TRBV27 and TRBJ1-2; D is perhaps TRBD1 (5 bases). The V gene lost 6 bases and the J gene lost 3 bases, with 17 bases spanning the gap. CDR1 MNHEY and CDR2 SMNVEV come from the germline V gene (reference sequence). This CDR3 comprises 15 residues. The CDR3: CASSLSRDSDYGYTF. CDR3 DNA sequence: TGTGCCAGCAGCCTTTCCCGGGACTCCGACTATGGCTACACCTTC.

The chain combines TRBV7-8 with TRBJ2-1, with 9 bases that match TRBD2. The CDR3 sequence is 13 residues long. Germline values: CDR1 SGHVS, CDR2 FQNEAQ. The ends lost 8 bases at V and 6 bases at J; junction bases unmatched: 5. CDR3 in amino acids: CASSGGRVNEQFF. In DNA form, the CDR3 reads TGTGCCAGCTCGGGCGGGAGGGTCAATGAGCAGTTCTTC.

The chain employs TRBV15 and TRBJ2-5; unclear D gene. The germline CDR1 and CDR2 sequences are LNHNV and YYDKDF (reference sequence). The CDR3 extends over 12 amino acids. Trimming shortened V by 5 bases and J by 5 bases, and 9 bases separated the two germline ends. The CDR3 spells CATSSLGETQYF. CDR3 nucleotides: TGTGCCACCAGCTCTCTGGGCGAGACCCAGTACTTC.

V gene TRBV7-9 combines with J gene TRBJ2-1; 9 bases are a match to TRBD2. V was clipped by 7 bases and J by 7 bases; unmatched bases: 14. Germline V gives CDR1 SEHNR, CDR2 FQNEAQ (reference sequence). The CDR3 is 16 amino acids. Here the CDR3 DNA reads TGTGCCAGCAACCTACACTTAGCGGGAGCTATGAATGAGCAGTTCTTC. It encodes CASNLHLAGAMNEQFF. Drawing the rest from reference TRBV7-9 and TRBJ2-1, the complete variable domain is DTGVSQNPRHKITKRGQNVTFRCDPISEHNRLYWYRQTLGQGPEFLTYFQNEAQLEKSRLLSDRFSAERPKGSFSTLEIQRTEQGDSAMYLCASNLHLAGAMNEQFFGPGTRLTVL.

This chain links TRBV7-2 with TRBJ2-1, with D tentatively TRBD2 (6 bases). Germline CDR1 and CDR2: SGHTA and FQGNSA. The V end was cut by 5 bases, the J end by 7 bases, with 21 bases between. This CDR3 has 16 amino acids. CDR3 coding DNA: TGTGCCAGCAGCCCATCGGTCGGGAGATTCCTTAATGAGCAGTTCTTC. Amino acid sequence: CASSPSVGRFLNEQFF.

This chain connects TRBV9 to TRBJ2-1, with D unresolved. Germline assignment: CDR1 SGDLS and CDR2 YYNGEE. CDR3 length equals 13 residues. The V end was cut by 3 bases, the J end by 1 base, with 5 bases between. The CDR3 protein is CASSDYSYNEQFF. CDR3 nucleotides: TGTGCCAGCAGCGACTATTCCTACAATGAGCAGTTCTTC.

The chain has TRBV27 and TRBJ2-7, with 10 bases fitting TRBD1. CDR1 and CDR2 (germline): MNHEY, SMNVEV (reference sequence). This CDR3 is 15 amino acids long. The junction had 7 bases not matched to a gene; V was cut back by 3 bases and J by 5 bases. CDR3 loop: CASSLGQGMFHEQYF. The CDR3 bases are TGTGCCAGCAGTTTGGGACAGGGGATGTTTCACGAGCAGTACTTC.

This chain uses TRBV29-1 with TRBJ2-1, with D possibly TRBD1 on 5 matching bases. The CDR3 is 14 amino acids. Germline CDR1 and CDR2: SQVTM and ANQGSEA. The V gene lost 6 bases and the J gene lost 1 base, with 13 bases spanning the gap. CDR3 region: CSVSGFRSYNEQFF. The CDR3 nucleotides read TGCAGCGTGTCAGGGTTTAGGTCCTACAATGAGCAGTTCTTC.

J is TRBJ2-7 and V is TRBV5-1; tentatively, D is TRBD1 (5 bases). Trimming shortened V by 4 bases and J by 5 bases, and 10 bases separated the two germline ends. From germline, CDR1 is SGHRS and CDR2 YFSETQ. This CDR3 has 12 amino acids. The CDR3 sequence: CASSHQGNEQYF. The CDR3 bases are TGCGCCAGCAGCCATCAGGGAAACGAGCAGTACTTC.

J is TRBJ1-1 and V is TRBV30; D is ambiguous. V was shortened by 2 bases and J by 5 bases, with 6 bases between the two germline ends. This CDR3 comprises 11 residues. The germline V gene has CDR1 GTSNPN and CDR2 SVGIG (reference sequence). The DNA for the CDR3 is TGTGCCTGGAGTCGGAGAACTGAAGCTTTCTTT. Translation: CAWSRRTEAFF.

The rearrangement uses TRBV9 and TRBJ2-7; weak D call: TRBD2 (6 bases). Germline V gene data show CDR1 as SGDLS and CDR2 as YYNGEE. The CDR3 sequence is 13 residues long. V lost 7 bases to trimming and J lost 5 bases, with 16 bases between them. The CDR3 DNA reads TGTGCCAGCCCTGGGCCGGGGGTGAACGAGCAGTACTTC. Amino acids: CASPGPGVNEQYF.

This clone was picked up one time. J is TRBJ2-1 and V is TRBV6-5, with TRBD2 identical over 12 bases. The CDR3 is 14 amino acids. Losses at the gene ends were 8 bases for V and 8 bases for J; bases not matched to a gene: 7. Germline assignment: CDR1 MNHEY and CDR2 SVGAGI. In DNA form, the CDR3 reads TGTGCCAGCCGGCCTAGCGGGAGGGTCGATGAGCAGTTCTTC. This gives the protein CASRPSGRVDEQFF.

The CDR3 loop reads CASSSPGQQETQYF. The DNA for the CDR3 is TGTGCCAGTAGTTCACCGGGACAGCAAGAGACCCAGTACTTC. The chain couples TRBV19 to TRBJ2-5, with 7 bases lining up with TRBD1. CDR3 length: 14 residues. Germline V gives CDR1 LNHDA, CDR2 SQIVND (reference sequence). J was trimmed by 2 bases and V by 5 bases; bases with no gene match: 5.